One sample yielded the 9 T cell receptor beta chains listed below, sequenced in a study of blood T cell repertoires in COVID-19. Assay: immunoSEQ multiplex PCR; the TCRdb copy retains only in-frame clones and omits some. This table holds 250,000 or so clones, approximately 88% found once. The sequenced material came from PBMCs or T cells enriched from blood (not recorded which). The receptor set was obtained from a woman aged 25 to 39 who had been exposed to COVID-19.

The chain uses TRBV27 and TRBJ2-5; D might be TRBD2 (5 bases). Trimming pared 7 bases from V and 5 bases from J, leaving 17 bases between. CDR3 length: 14 amino acids. Germline V gene data show CDR1 as MNHEY and CDR2 as SMNVEV (reference sequence). CDR3 loop: CASKPSERRETQYF. The CDR3 nucleotides are TGTGCCAGCAAGCCTTCGGAGAGGAGGGAGACCCAGTACTTC.

The chain carries TRBV10-2 and TRBJ2-3; tentative D call: TRBD1 (6 bases). Trimming left V 2 bases short and J 6 bases short, with 15 bases between. The CDR3 totals 15 residues. Germline V lookup: CDR1 WSHSY, CDR2 SAAADI. The CDR3 DNA follows: TGCGCCAGCAGTGAGGCAGGGGCCCTGATGGATACGCAGTATTTT. This encodes CASSEAGALMDTQYF.

The V gene is TRBV6-4, the J gene TRBJ1-6, with 7 bases identical to TRBD1. The CDR3 spans 14 residues. The germline CDR1 and CDR2 sequences are MRHNA and SNTAGT. With V trimmed by 0 bases and J by 9 bases, 2 bases remained unmatched. The CDR3 loop is CASSDSGGASPLHF. The CDR3 DNA is TGTGCCAGCAGTGACTCAGGGGGCGCTTCACCCCTCCACTTT.

CDR3 nucleotide sequence: TGTGCCAGCAATTACTTAGCGGGAGAAAATGAGCAGTTCTTC. Translating it yields CASNYLAGENEQFF. The rearrangement joins TRBV7-9 to TRBJ2-1; 9 positions agree with TRBD2. The V gene's germline CDR1 is SEHNR and CDR2 FQNEAQ (reference sequence). This CDR3 contains 14 residues. The V gene end was trimmed by 7 bases and the J gene end by 7 bases; junction bases not matched to a gene: 8.

V is TRBV27 and J is TRBJ2-7; possibly TRBD2 for D (6 bases). Trimming cost V 0 bases and J 3 bases, with 9 bases left between them. The CDR3 totals 14 residues. Per germline, CDR1 MNHEY and CDR2 SMNVEV (reference sequence). The CDR3 DNA follows: TGTGCCAGCAGTTTATCCTACGGGGGCTACGAGCAGTACTTC. It is translated as CASSLSYGGYEQYF.

The chain joins TRBV7-7 to TRBJ2-5; D ambiguous. Germline CDR1 SSHAT, CDR2 FNYEAQ (reference sequence). This CDR3 region has 14 residues. Trimming left V 5 bases short and J 2 bases short, with 12 bases between. For the CDR3, the DNA is TGTGCCAGCAGCCCCACAACCTTTCAAGAGACCCAGTACTTC. Protein sequence: CASSPTTFQETQYF.

This chain connects TRBV2 to TRBJ1-3; D is unclear. CDR3 length equals 16 residues. The V gene lost 7 bases and the J gene lost 2 bases, with 18 bases spanning the gap. Germline V CDR1 and CDR2: SNHLY, FYNNEI. The CDR3 DNA reads TGTGCCAGCACAAGGATGGTCACGGGTGCTGGAAACACCATATATTTT. This translates into CASTRMVTGAGNTIYF.

About this clone itself: The sample has other DNA sequences that encode this CDR3 too. The chain uses TRBV5-1 and TRBJ2-1; D is unresolved. V lost 0 bases and J 0 bases, leaving 7 bases between the germline ends. The CDR3 extends over 15 amino acids. The germline gives CDR1 SGHRS, CDR2 YFSETQ. CDR3 sequence: CASSLAGTSYNEQFF. CDR3 coding DNA: TGCGCCAGCAGCTTGGCCGGTACCTCCTACAATGAGCAGTTCTTC.

The chain combines TRBV2 with TRBJ1-2; 10 bases match TRBD1. CDR1 is SNHLY and CDR2 is FYNNEI in the germline V gene. The trim removed 10 bases at V and 2 bases at J, leaving 4 bases unmatched. There are 13 residues in the CDR3. The chain's CDR3 is CATSTGGNYGYTF. The DNA for the CDR3 is TGTGCCACCTCGACAGGGGGCAACTATGGCTACACCTTC.